This T cell receptor beta chain was profiled in a study of neurological immune-mediated disorders. General study points: Patients with HTLV-1-associated myelopathy showed the most TCR clonal expansion. Those with multiple sclerosis showed the least, falling below healthy controls. CDR3 amino acid sequences of expanded clones were not shared across subjects, a result suggesting private repertoires in all groups.

This clonotype showed up just once. The antigen is not known. One junction end does not reproduce the germline sequence, and a read error may be involved. Germline V gene sequence: CDR1 DFQATT, CDR2 SNEGSKA (reference sequence). The CDR3 loop spans 14 amino acids. Synthesis of cDNA was accomplished via 5'RACE employing 10-nucleotide random UMIs. One entry per CDR3 protein results from TCRdb running MiXCR on the 5' RACE reads. The repertoire has roughly 50,000 distinct CDR3 sequences, approximately 10% of them found once; the top ten carry roughly 5%. For the unsorted libraries, 2 million PBMCs stored at -80 C served as input.

The receptor's source is a man aged 65-85 years with HTLV-1-associated myelopathy (HAM/TSP). The chain is built from TRBV20-1 and TRBJ2-5, with D possibly matching TRBD2 (5 bases). Sequences were obtained from PBMCs. CDR3 sequence reads: CSARPGMAAETKYF. The CDR3 DNA follows: TGCAGTGCTAGACCCGGGATGGCTGCGGAGACCAAGTACTTT.